Following are 16 T cell receptor beta chains from one sample sequenced in a study of T cells expressing NK-cell markers. TCRdb reprocessed the 5' RACE reads, with one entry per CDR3 protein and no DNA. The listing contains over 200,000 distinct CDR3 sequences. Sample: blood T cells: a sorted CD56 or NKG2C T cell subset, CD4+ or CD8+ T cells, or bulk PBMC T cells (not recorded which). These receptors all come from a man aged 18 to 29 in good health.

The rearrangement uses TRBV5-1 and TRBJ2-3; lacking DNA, the TRBD1 call made by TCRdb goes unchecked. This CDR3 is 17 amino acids long. CDR1 and CDR2 from the germline V gene are SGHRS and YFSETQ. CDR3 in amino acids: CASSSSLLARGTDTQYF.

V usage is TRBV6-5 and J usage is TRBJ1-1; as DNA is missing, the TRBD1 call by TCRdb cannot be tested. The CDR3 runs 15 residues. The germline V gene encodes CDR1 MNHEY and CDR2 SVGAGI. The CDR3 reads CASSTSTQGDTEAFF.

The rearrangement joins TRBV28 to TRBJ2-1; TCRdb proposes TRBD1, but this gene call is untestable without DNA. The CDR3 is 16 amino acids. Germline values: CDR1 MDHEN, CDR2 SYDVKM. The chain's CDR3 is CASSLPQGAIANEQFF. The complete variable domain, with remaining parts taken from reference TRBV28 and TRBJ2-1, reads DVKVTQSSRYLVKRTGEKVFLECVQDMDHENMFWYRQDPGLGLRLIYFSYDVKMKEKGDIPEGYSVSREKKERFSLILESASTNQTSMYLCASSLPQGAIANEQFFGPGTRLTVL.

This chain's CDR3 is CASSQGGGELFF. This chain joins TRBV11-3 and TRBJ2-2; the D call from TCRdb, TRBD2, cannot be confirmed without DNA. There are 12 residues in the CDR3. Germline CDR1 is SGHNT and CDR2 is YENEEA.

The chain employs TRBV7-8 and TRBJ2-1; TCRdb returns TRBD1, unconfirmable since there is no DNA. The CDR3 spans 16 residues. CDR1 SGHVS and CDR2 FQNEAQ come from the germline V gene. The CDR3 sequence is CASSLEGGGPYNEQFF.

The V call is TRBV7-2, the J call TRBJ2-5. Germline V gene lookup returns CDR1 SGHTA and CDR2 FQGNSA. This CDR3 is built from 13 residues. The CDR3 reads CASSLALRDSQYF. The full variable domain, completed using reference TRBV7-2 and TRBJ2-5, is GAGVSQSPSNKVTEKGKDVELRCDPISGHTALYWYRQSLGQGLEFLIYFQGNSAPDKSGLPSDRFSAERTGGSVSTLTIQRTQQEDSAVYLCASSLALRDSQYFGPGTRLLVL.

The chain couples TRBV27 to TRBJ2-2. This CDR3 contains 19 residues. The germline V gene encodes CDR1 MNHEY and CDR2 SMNVEV (reference sequence). The CDR3 loop is CASSFFLPTEKANTGELFF.

The V and J genes are TRBV20-1 and TRBJ2-1; the TCRdb call, TRBD1, lacks DNA for checking. The CDR3 totals 12 residues. Per germline, CDR1 DFQATT and CDR2 SNEGSKA (reference sequence). CDR3 protein: CSGRGAHNEQFF.

The chain links TRBV29-1 to TRBJ2-5; with no DNA, the TCRdb D assignment of TRBD2 cannot be verified. The CDR3 runs to 14 residues. Germline CDR1 and CDR2: SQVTM and ANQGSEA. CDR3 protein: CSVLGLAGQETQYF.

V gene TRBV10-3 combines with J gene TRBJ2-2. The CDR3 runs 15 residues. The germline V gene encodes CDR1 ENHRY and CDR2 SYGVKD. CDR3 residues: CAIPGTGFNTGELFF.

V is TRBV29-1 and J is TRBJ1-1. Germline CDR1 is SQVTM and CDR2 is ANQGSEA. CDR3 length: 13 amino acids. The CDR3 is CSVDRLTNTEAFF.

The chain employs TRBV29-1 and TRBJ1-1. From germline, CDR1 is SQVTM and CDR2 ANQGSEA. CDR3 length equals 14 residues. CDR3 sequence reads: CSVDPRREDTEAFF.

J is TRBJ1-1 and V is TRBV28; without DNA, the TCRdb call of TRBD1 cannot be checked. Germline V lookup: CDR1 MDHEN, CDR2 SYDVKM. This CDR3 contains 15 residues. This CDR3 is CASSLQTGVKEEAFF.

The chain combines TRBV10-3 with TRBJ2-7; TCRdb's D gene call, TRBD1, goes unchecked for lack of DNA. The CDR3 extends over 16 amino acids. Germline loops: CDR1 ENHRY, CDR2 SYGVKD. CDR3 loop: CAISEPGQGARYEQYF.

The CDR3 protein is CSALSNRGNTEAFF. This chain links TRBV20-1 with TRBJ1-1; TCRdb's D call, TRBD1, is unchecked because there is no DNA. CDR3 length: 14 amino acids. Per the germline V gene, CDR1 is DFQATT and CDR2 is SNEGSKA (reference sequence).

This chain links TRBV27 with TRBJ2-7; TCRdb picks TRBD1, but there is no DNA to check that call. The CDR3 is 15 residues long. The germline V gene has CDR1 MNHEY and CDR2 SMNVEV (reference sequence). CDR3 residues: CASSRTRTGGYEQYF.